The 9 T cell receptor beta chains listed next were all sequenced from one sample in a study of shared clonotypes between healthy human individuals. This table comes from immunoSEQ multiplex PCR, and its TCRdb copy is limited to in-frame clones, with some not included. The sample lists millions of clones; over 85% were seen once. The sample comprised naive CD4+ T cells sorted from blood. Subset described: CD45RA+ positively selected. The receptors originated from a man younger than 35 in good health.

V gene TRBV7-8 combines with J gene TRBJ2-7; D is unclear. The CDR3 extends over 13 amino acids. From germline, CDR1 is SGHVS and CDR2 FQNEAQ. The ends were cut back, 1 base at V and 9 bases at J, with 13 bases in the middle. The CDR3 nucleotides read TGTGCCAGCAGCTTAGGCCCTTCAGGCGGGCAGTACTTC. It yields the protein CASSLGPSGGQYF.

This chain connects TRBV6-6 to TRBJ2-7; unclear D gene. CDR3 length: 12 amino acids. The V end was cut by 0 bases, the J end by 6 bases, with 6 bases between. In germline, CDR1 is MNHNY, CDR2 SVGAGI (reference sequence). The CDR3 is CASSYSSGEQYF. The CDR3 nucleotides are TGTGCCAGCAGTTACTCGTCGGGCGAGCAGTACTTC.

This chain joins TRBV7-2 and TRBJ1-1; D is undetermined. Germline V gene data show CDR1 as SGHTA and CDR2 as FQGNSA. The CDR3 covers 15 residues. The V gene lost 3 bases and the J gene lost 1 base, with 12 bases spanning the gap. The CDR3: CASSFYSSRNTEAFF. CDR3 coding DNA: TGTGCCAGCAGCTTTTATTCATCGCGGAACACTGAAGCTTTCTTT.

The V and J genes are TRBV7-9 and TRBJ1-4; weak D call: TRBD1 (5 bases). The germline CDR1 and CDR2 sequences are SEHNR and FQNEAQ (reference sequence). The length of the CDR3 is 13 residues. Trimming stripped 2 bases from V and 8 bases from J, with 9 bases between. The CDR3 bases are TGTGCCAGCAGCTTAATAGGGGTCGAAAAACTGTTTTTT. It encodes CASSLIGVEKLFF.

The V gene is TRBV6-4, the J gene TRBJ2-7; D not certain. CDR3 size: 10 residues. V lost 9 bases and J 0 bases, leaving 3 bases between the germline ends. The germline V gene has CDR1 MRHNA and CDR2 SNTAGT. The CDR3 coding sequence is TGTGCCAGTAACTCCTACGAGCAGTACTTC. As protein: CASNSYEQYF.

As to this clone: The germline gene is not matched at one end of the junction; a read error may be the cause. The rearrangement joins TRBV6-1 to TRBJ2-2; maybe TRBD1 (5 bases). The CDR3 sequence is 15 residues long. CDR1 is MNHNS, CDR2 SASEGT, per germline. The CDR3 DNA is TGTGCCAGCAGTGAAGTGGCAGGGAACGCCGGGGAGCTGTTTTTT. Its protein is CASSEVAGNAGELFF.

This clone has only one observation. The V call is TRBV6-5, the J call TRBJ1-1; D may be TRBD1 (6 bases). Germline CDR1 is MNHEY and CDR2 is SVGAGI. This CDR3 region has 13 residues. The ends were cut back, 8 bases at V and 3 bases at J, with 13 bases in the middle. This CDR3 reads CASSRGTYTEAFF. The DNA of the CDR3 is TGTGCCAGCTCGCGGGGGACATACACTGAAGCTTTCTTT.

This clone showed up just once. This rearrangement joins TRBV6-5 to TRBJ1-5, with D unclear. Germline V lookup: CDR1 MNHEY, CDR2 SVGAGI. This CDR3 contains 15 residues. The V gene lost 0 bases and the J gene lost 4 bases, with 10 bases spanning the gap. CDR3 region: CASSYSYGLNQPQHF. CDR3 sequence (DNA): TGTGCCAGCAGTTACTCATACGGGCTAAATCAGCCCCAGCATTTT.

The chain is built from TRBV5-1 and TRBJ2-7; 7 bases fit TRBD2. The germline V gene has CDR1 SGHRS and CDR2 YFSETQ. Trimming took 0 bases from V and 6 from J; bases not matched to a gene: 9. The CDR3 totals 15 residues. DNA for the CDR3: TGCGCCAGCAGCTTGGCCACAGGCAGCGGGGCCGAGCAGTACTTC. It specifies CASSLATGSGAEQYF. Combining the CDR3 with reference TRBV5-1 and TRBJ2-7 gives the whole variable domain KAGVTQTPRYLIKTRGQQVTLSCSPISGHRSVSWYQQTPGQGLQFLFEYFSETQRNKGNFPGRFSGRQFSNSRSEMNVSTLELGDSALYLCASSLATGSGAEQYFGPGTRLTVT.